Below, 21 T cell receptor beta chains from the same sample are listed, as sequenced in a study of T cell responses to AZD1222 COVID-19 vaccine. Here immunoSEQ multiplex PCR was the method, and the copy in TCRdb shows in-frame clones only, minus some. Among roughly 98,000 clones listed, around nine tenths were seen once. The starting material was peripheral blood, obtained on day 0 of AZD1222 vaccination. The receptors were gathered from an adult in good health.

Only one count was recorded for this clone. The chain links TRBV5-1 to TRBJ2-2; D possibly corresponds to TRBD1 (6 bases). This CDR3 is 15 amino acids long. V dropped 2 bases and J dropped 6 bases, with 14 bases sitting between them. CDR1 SGHRS and CDR2 YFSETQ come from the germline V gene. CDR3 sequence reads: CASSLDYRVSGELFF. DNA for the CDR3: TGCGCCAGCAGCTTAGATTACAGGGTATCCGGGGAGCTGTTTTTT.

The chain combines TRBV19 with TRBJ2-7; D may be TRBD1 (5 bases). Per germline, CDR1 LNHDA and CDR2 SQIVND (reference sequence). This CDR3 is 15 amino acids long. V was trimmed by 3 bases and J by 0 bases, leaving 12 bases between them. The CDR3 DNA follows: TGTGCCAGTAGTATTGCTCGGACACCCTCCTACGAGCAGTACTTC. Its protein is CASSIARTPSYEQYF.

The rearrangement joins TRBV4-1 to TRBJ1-1; D not resolved. The length of the CDR3 is 12 residues. The V end lost 1 base, the J end lost 7 bases, and 7 bases lay between the germline ends. Germline V gene lookup returns CDR1 MGHRA and CDR2 YSYEKL. CDR3 nucleotide sequence: TGCGCCAGCAGCCAAGTGGTCGGTGAAGCTTTCTTT. Its protein is CASSQVVGEAFF.

The rearrangement links TRBV5-4 to TRBJ2-3; D assignment may be TRBD1 or TRBD2 (5 bases each). The CDR3 consists of 14 residues. The V end was cut by 4 bases, the J end by 4 bases, with 13 bases between. Germline V lookup: CDR1 SGHNT, CDR2 YYREEE (reference sequence). The CDR3 DNA is TGTGCCAGCAGCGGGACCGACGTTTCAGATACGCAGTATTTT. It encodes CASSGTDVSDTQYF.

The genes are TRBV24-1 and TRBJ2-2, with 14 bases lining up with TRBD2. The germline V gene encodes CDR1 KGHDR and CDR2 SFDVKD. V was pared by 3 bases and J by 6 bases, with 11 bases of the junction left unmatched. The length of the CDR3 is 19 residues. The CDR3 DNA reads as TGTGCCACCAGTGATCAGACTAGCGGGAGGGCCGGGGAACCCGGGGAGCTGTTTTTT. This sequence encodes CATSDQTSGRAGEPGELFF.

V is TRBV7-9 and J is TRBJ2-5, with D uncertain. Per the germline V gene, CDR1 is SEHNR and CDR2 is FQNEAQ (reference sequence). V lost 2 bases and J lost 1, with 8 bases in between. This CDR3 spans 14 amino acids. The CDR3 protein is CASSLWESQETQYF. Written as DNA, the CDR3 is TGTGCCAGCAGCTTATGGGAAAGCCAAGAGACCCAGTACTTC.

V gene TRBV5-1 combines with J gene TRBJ1-1; no clear D. Deletions cut 3 bases from V and 0 bases from J, with 6 bases between. The CDR3 has 13 amino acids. Germline assignment: CDR1 SGHRS and CDR2 YFSETQ. As DNA, the CDR3 is TGCGCCAGCAGCTCAAATATGAACACTGAAGCTTTCTTT. Its protein product is CASSSNMNTEAFF.

The gene calls are TRBV7-9 and TRBJ2-2; 8 bases map to TRBD1. CDR1 and CDR2 (germline): SEHNR, FQNEAQ (reference sequence). V lost 4 bases and J lost 2; bases outside the gene matches: 9. This CDR3 is 17 amino acids long. The CDR3 DNA reads TGTGCCAGCAGCTCAAACACCGGGACAGGCAACACCGGGGAGCTGTTTTTT. This translates into CASSSNTGTGNTGELFF.

This chain uses TRBV19 with TRBJ1-2, with 8 bases identical to TRBD1. The CDR3 covers 16 residues. The germline V gene encodes CDR1 LNHDA and CDR2 SQIVND (reference sequence). The ends lost 6 bases at V and 4 bases at J; junction bases unmatched: 13. For the CDR3, the DNA is TGTGCCAGTAGGGATCCAGGGGGCGAATCCGTCTATGGCTACACCTTC. Protein product: CASRDPGGESVYGYTF.

This clone has just one count. V is TRBV5-5 and J is TRBJ1-1; 8 bases line up with TRBD1. The CDR3 contains 15 residues. CDR1 is SGHKS, CDR2 YYEKEE, per germline (reference sequence). Unmatched junction bases numbered 3, after V lost 0 bases and J lost 2 bases. The CDR3 sequence is CASSLGQGINTEAFF. Written as DNA, the CDR3 is TGTGCCAGCAGCTTGGGACAGGGGATAAACACTGAAGCTTTCTTT.

V is TRBV5-5 and J is TRBJ2-4; 9 bases map to TRBD2. CDR1 is SGHKS, CDR2 YYEKEE, per germline (reference sequence). Trimming removed 3 bases from V and 5 bases from J; junction bases left unmatched: 3. CDR3 length: 14 residues. The CDR3 loop reads CASSWRTSENIQYF. The CDR3 DNA sequence: TGTGCCAGCAGCTGGAGGACTAGCGAAAACATTCAGTACTTC.

J is TRBJ2-1 and V is TRBV30; a possible D gene is TRBD2 (6 bases). This CDR3 contains 15 residues. The ends were cut back, 0 bases at V and 9 bases at J, with 18 bases in the middle. Germline V lookup: CDR1 GTSNPN, CDR2 SVGIG (reference sequence). CDR3 residues: CAWSVGGASPGEQFF. DNA of the CDR3: TGTGCCTGGAGTGTAGGCGGGGCGTCCCCGGGTGAGCAGTTCTTC.

CDR3 DNA sequence: TGTGCCAGCAGCTTACCTAACAGGGCCAATGGCAGGAATGAGCAGTTCTTC. The encoded protein is CASSLPNRANGRNEQFF. The chain is built from TRBV7-9 and TRBJ2-1, with a tentative D call TRBD1 (6 bases). Germline values: CDR1 SEHNR, CDR2 FQNEAQ (reference sequence). The CDR3 is 17 amino acids. V was pared by 2 bases and J by 7 bases, with 21 bases between.

With regard to this clone: Likely a read error: the CDR3 ends without its conserved phenylalanine or tryptophan. It is unclear where the CDR3 begins or ends on the DNA, so no DNA is shown, and the CDR3 is as TCRdb lists it. V is TRBV28 and J is TRBJ1-2; no check of the table's D call, TRBD1, against the DNA was made. From germline, CDR1 is MDHEN and CDR2 SYDVKM. The CDR3 region is 13 residues in length, termini included. The CDR3 protein is CASSSGQGPFLHR.

This clone was detected only a few times. V is TRBV11-3 and J is TRBJ2-1; 7 bases are shared with TRBD2. The ends lost 2 bases at V and 7 bases at J; junction bases unmatched: 5. The CDR3 extends over 14 amino acids. Germline V gene sequence: CDR1 SGHNT, CDR2 YENEEA. In DNA, the CDR3 is TGTGCCAGCAGCTTACGCGGGAGTAGTAATGAGCAGTTCTTC. It codes for CASSLRGSSNEQFF.

The gene calls are TRBV4-2 and TRBJ1-5, with a possible D match to TRBD1 (5 bases). The germline V gene has CDR1 LGHNA and CDR2 YNFKEQ. This CDR3 has 15 amino acids. V was cut by 0 bases and J by 4 bases, with 10 bases left in between. The CDR3, as DNA: TGTGCCAGCAGCCAAGAAGGGGCAGGGAATCAGCCCCAGCATTTT. Its protein is CASSQEGAGNQPQHF.

This chain links TRBV9 with TRBJ2-1; 10 bases line up with TRBD2. Germline V CDR1 and CDR2: SGDLS, YYNGEE. V shed 5 bases, J shed 5 bases, and the junction held 10 bases outside the gene matches. This CDR3 has 16 residues. The CDR3, as DNA: TGTGCCAGCAGTGACTTTGGACTAGCGGACAACAATGAGCAGTTCTTC. This encodes CASSDFGLADNNEQFF. The variable domain in full, completed from reference TRBV9 and TRBJ2-1, reads DSGVTQTPKHLITATGQRVTLRCSPRSGDLSVYWYQQSLDQGLQFLIQYYNGEERAKGNILERFSAQQFPDLHSELNLSSLELGDSALYFCASSDFGLADNNEQFFGPGTRLTVL.

The J gene is TRBJ2-3, the V gene TRBV19; TRBD2 aligns across 9 bases. Looked up from germline, CDR1 is LNHDA and CDR2 is SQIVND (reference sequence). The CDR3 is 18 amino acids. V dropped 5 bases and J dropped 0; count of bases not matched to a gene: 12. The CDR3 loop is CASSQRAGGRTSTDTQYF. The CDR3 DNA is TGTGCCAGTAGTCAACGCGCGGGAGGGAGGACTAGCACAGATACGCAGTATTTT.

The genes are TRBV30 and TRBJ1-5; a weak D match, TRBD1 (6 bases). The CDR3 contains 14 residues. Trimming stripped 3 bases from V and 7 bases from J, with 16 bases between. The germline CDR1 and CDR2 sequences are GTSNPN and SVGIG (reference sequence). Written as DNA, the CDR3 is TGTGCCTGGAGGCCCGGGGGGCTTGGACAGCCCCAGCATTTT. Its translation: CAWRPGGLGQPQHF.

The rearrangement uses TRBV7-9 and TRBJ1-4; the D is unclear. CDR1 and CDR2 (germline): SEHNR, FQNEAQ (reference sequence). There are 15 residues in the CDR3. Between the trimmed V and J ends, which lost 5 bases and 5 bases, there was a span of 15 bases. CDR3: CASSLKVIENEKLFF. The CDR3 DNA sequence: TGTGCCAGCAGCCTAAAGGTGATTGAGAATGAAAAACTGTTTTTT.

The rearrangement uses TRBV5-6 and TRBJ2-3; D perhaps matches TRBD2 (7 bases). Germline assignment: CDR1 SGHDT and CDR2 YYEEEE. The CDR3 has 15 amino acids. V lost 2 bases to trimming and J lost 4 bases, with 14 bases between them. This CDR3 reads CASSFGGLLADTQYF. The CDR3 DNA follows: TGTGCCAGCAGCTTCGGGGGGCTACTCGCAGATACGCAGTATTTT.